Ten or more counts support the clone carrying this TCR beta chain. These data belong to a study of Graves' ophthalmopathy and Graves' hyperthyroidism. The authors amplified TCR beta CDR3 regions from RNA transcripts. HTBI primers primed a first-round RT-PCR, and a second-round multiplex PCR followed. TCRdb fed the multiplex PCR reads into MiXCR, producing one record per CDR3 protein. The repertoire includes roughly 380,000 distinct CDR3 sequences, roughly 15% of them detected once, and approximately 7% sits in the top ten. This TCR came from a woman younger than 30 with stable Graves' hyperthyroidism. Sequenced sample: peripheral blood.

CDR3 protein: CASKIEGQGGSPLHF. The CDR3 region has the DNA TGTGCCAGCAAGATCGAGGGACAGGGAGGATCACCCCTCCACTTT. V is TRBV27 and J is TRBJ1-6, with TRBD1 identical over 9 bases. This CDR3 is built from 15 residues. From germline, CDR1 is MNHEY and CDR2 SMNVEV (reference sequence). Trimming took 7 bases from V and 10 from J; bases not matched to a gene: 11.